The clone carrying this T cell receptor (beta chain) is a singleton in its sample. The antigen remains undetermined. CD45RO-negative CD8 cells positively selected for CCR7 made up the naive population, which excluded terminally differentiated effector memory CD45RA+ cells. The CDR3 runs 12 residues. CDR1 is MNHEY and CDR2 is SVGAGI in the germline V gene. The germline V and J ends were trimmed by 8 bases and 0 bases, with 8 bases remaining between them. As handled by the study authors: For the immunoSEQ data, sequences were junction-only without quality scores, so filtering differed. The assay was immunoSEQ multiplex PCR, and TCRdb's table has in-frame clones only and misses some. The V and J calls and clone size are taken from that table; D and trimming were inferred from the DNA. The sample shows about 2 million clones, approximately 94% of them seen only once. The data were taken from a study of shared clonotypes between healthy human individuals. As for the study in general: Each donor had three CD4 naive, three CD4 memory, two CD8 naive and one CD8 memory plate.

Study-wide points: Non-shared clonotypes had lower generation probabilities than clonotypes shared by all four sorted-subset donors. Clonotypes that were shared across four donors made up roughly 5% of naive CD4 clonotypes.

The receptor was isolated from a man in his late teens or twenties in good health. This chain connects TRBV6-5 to TRBJ2-7; no definite D call. Sequenced: naive CD8+ T cells sorted from blood. The CDR3 bases are TGTGCCAGCGGACCTGGCTCCTACGAGCAGTACTTC. This codes for CASGPGSYEQYF.